This note documents a single TCR beta chain sequence. It has no known antigen specificity. No much larger clone is present one base from it, and per-base qualities are unavailable. The sample belongs to a study of OX40 agonist ivuxolimab in advanced cancers. With respect to the entire study: Ivuxolimab was a fully human IgG2 agonistic monoclonal antibody targeting the costimulatory receptor OX40 (CD134). Intravenous ivuxolimab was administered to patients every 2 weeks at six dose levels: 0.01, 0.1, 0.3, 1.5, 3 and 10 mg/kg. Of the 50 or so patients in dose escalation, about 20 had hepatocellular carcinoma, approximately 15 had melanoma, 9 had renal cell carcinoma and 9 had head and neck cancer. In the dose-escalation cohort, over 65% of patients were male, and the mean age was approximately 60 years, with a range of roughly 23 to 85. Patients were allowed to have had prior anti-PD-1, anti-PD-L1 or anti-CTLA-4 therapy, and approximately 40% of the dose-escalation patients had previously received checkpoint inhibitors. Partial responses occurred in three dose-escalation patients: two with cutaneous melanoma and one with hepatocellular carcinoma. The point of sequencing TCRbeta in the periphery was to test whether ivuxolimab changed TCR sequence diversity and drove clonal T-cell expansion. The paper describes the monotherapy dose-escalation part (N = 52 patients) of the phase I trial of ivuxolimab.

The trial excluded patients who had a history of autoimmune disease or were on systemic immunosuppression. Peripheral blood for TCR sequencing was drawn from every dose cohort at baseline, at cycle 4 day 1 and at cycle 7 day 1. Samples were obtained from an open-label, multicenter, first-in-human phase I dose-escalation trial of ivuxolimab. Adults with locally advanced or metastatic melanoma, renal cell, hepatocellular, or head and neck squamous cell carcinoma were enrolled in the trial. Before TCR sequencing, CD4+ T cells and CD8+ T cells were sorted from peripheral blood as separate populations. The CDR3 numbers 16 residues from cysteine through phenylalanine. Only the CDR3 portion is preserved as DNA: 48 bases, with reading frame beginning at the first base. V loses 3 bases at its end and J loses 3 bases; junction bases beyond the gene matches: 9. For CDR1 and CDR2, the germline V gene lists SGDLS and YYNGEE.

The study at large found these results: In partial responders in the 0.1-3.0 mg/kg groups, normalized peripheral clonal expansion was found to be among the lowest, especially among CD8+ T cells. After ivuxolimab, CD8+ T cells had more expanded clones than CD4+ T cells on average. Clonal expansion of both CD4+ and CD8+ blood T cells was observed from baseline to week 6 at doses 0.1 to 3.0 mg/kg. Low levels of normalized T-cell clonal expansion were also seen in some patients who did not respond. The antigen specificity of the clonally expanded peripheral T cells was not determined.

To sequence the TCRbeta CDR3 region, genomic DNA was isolated from the sorted cells. TCRbeta CDR3 regions were sequenced using the immunoSEQ Assay. What TCRdb holds here is the immuneACCESS table cut down to in-frame rearrangements. Part of the clones is not present; checked against another copy, under half of the missing clones reflect an unresolved V gene, and the others are unexplained. This sample comprises roughly 50,000 clones, roughly 89% of them detected only once. 5.5% to 7.5% of the sample goes to the ten largest clones. The sequences come from CD4+ or CD8+ T cells sorted from blood, collected in a trial of the OX40 agonist ivuxolimab. The rearranged segments are TRBV9 and TRBJ2-7; 10 bases in between match TRBD1. This receptor was obtained from an adult with an advanced solid tumor such as melanoma, head and neck, liver or kidney cancer. The encoded CDR3 is CASSGHPWTGGYEQYF. The DNA sequence follows: TGTGCCAGCAGCGGCCATCCTTGGACAGGGGGCTACGAGCAGTACTTC.